This T cell receptor (beta chain) was captured in a study of T-cell memory formation after mild COVID-19. UMIs and sample barcodes were carried by the TCR alpha and TCR beta cDNA libraries that 5'RACE produced using constant-segment primers. TCRdb analysed the 5' RACE reads with MiXCR anew, one entry per CDR3 protein. The sample holds 540,000 or so distinct CDR3 sequences; 20% are singletons and the top ten take around an eighth. The CDR3 has 13 residues. The ends were cut back, 2 bases at V and 7 bases at J, with 9 bases in the middle. Germline loops: CDR1 MNHEY, CDR2 SVGEGT. The TCR was taken from an adult woman who had mild COVID-19 (a few samples of this study predate the infection). Cell type and time point are not known. Sequencing used PBMCs or a T cell subset sorted from them (not recorded which). The gene calls are TRBV6-2 or TRBV6-3 and TRBJ2-1; no reliable D call. CDR3: CASSYGAFNEQFF. For the CDR3, the DNA is TGTGCCAGCAGTTACGGAGCATTTAATGAGCAGTTCTTC.